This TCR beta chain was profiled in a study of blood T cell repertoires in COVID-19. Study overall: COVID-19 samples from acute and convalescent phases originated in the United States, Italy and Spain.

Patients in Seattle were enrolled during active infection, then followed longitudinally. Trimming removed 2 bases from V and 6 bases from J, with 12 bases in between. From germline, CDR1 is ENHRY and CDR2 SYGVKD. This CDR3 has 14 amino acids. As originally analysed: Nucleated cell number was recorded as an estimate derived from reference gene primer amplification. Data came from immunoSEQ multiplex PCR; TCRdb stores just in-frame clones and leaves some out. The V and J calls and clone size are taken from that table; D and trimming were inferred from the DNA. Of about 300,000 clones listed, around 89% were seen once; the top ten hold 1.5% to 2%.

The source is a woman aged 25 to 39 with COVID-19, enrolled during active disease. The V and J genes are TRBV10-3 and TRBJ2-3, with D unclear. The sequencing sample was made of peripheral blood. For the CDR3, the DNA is TGTGCCATCAGTGAGGGAGTTAGTCGGGATACGCAGTATTTT. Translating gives CAISEGVSRDTQYF.